These T cell receptor beta chains were read from a single sample in a study of blood T cells in healthy people across ages. TCRdb re-called the 5' RACE reads with MiXCR, one entry per CDR3 protein. This table holds more than 650,000 distinct CDR3 sequences, 22% found once. The sample was blood. These receptors came from a man between 65 and 79 years old in good health. Both conserved end residues are part of each CDR3. D genes are given only for firm matches. Clone size is shown for a subset of rows, as once, few, many or a class of expanded clone.

cdr3_aa cdr3_nt v_call d_call j_call clone_size
CASSPEPGDEQFF TGTGCCAGCAGCCCCGAACCCGGGGATGAGCAGTTCTTC TRBV7-9 - TRBJ2-1 few
CASSLDRFSFYGYTF TGTGCCAGCAGCTTAGACCGATTCAGTTTCTATGGCTACACCTTC TRBV11-2 - TRBJ1-2 many
CASSLGWQENEKLFF TGTGCCAGCAGCTTAGGTTGGCAGGAAAATGAAAAACTGTTTTTT TRBV7-9 - TRBJ1-4 few
CASSVSRTGSEAFF TGTGCCAGCAGCGTAAGCCGGACAGGGTCTGAAGCTTTCTTT TRBV9 TRBD1 TRBJ1-1 -
CASSLTPTRVETQYF TGTGCCAGCAGCTTAACACCTACTAGGGTGGAGACCCAGTACTTC TRBV7-2 - TRBJ2-5 few
CSAPRMGELGNEQFF TGCAGTGCCCCCCGTATGGGGGAGTTGGGCAATGAGCAGTTCTTC TRBV20-1 - TRBJ2-1 -
CASSQEGYSEQYF TGTGCCAGCAGCCAAGAAGGGTATAGCGAGCAGTACTTC TRBV14 - TRBJ2-7 few
CASRGLRETQYF TGTGCCAGCCGGGGGCTTAGGGAGACCCAGTACTTC TRBV6-5 - TRBJ2-5 many
CASSQTSPNEQFF TGCGCCAGCAGCCAGACTAGCCCCAATGAGCAGTTCTTC TRBV5-1 TRBD2 TRBJ2-1 -
CSAREWGPGTDTQYF TGCAGTGCGCGAGAGTGGGGTCCGGGCACAGATACGCAGTATTTT TRBV20-1 - TRBJ2-3 -
CASSQSTGPLGGEQYF TGTGCCAGCAGCCAATCGACGGGACCTTTGGGGGGCGAGCAGTACTTC TRBV3-1 - TRBJ2-7 -
CAIRSGGGNSNEQFF TGTGCCATCAGGTCGGGAGGGGGAAATTCCAATGAGCAGTTCTTC TRBV10-3 TRBD2 TRBJ2-1 few
CATSDSFSGANVLTF TGTGCCACCAGTGATTCCTTCTCTGGGGCCAACGTCCTGACTTTC TRBV24-1 - TRBJ2-6 few
CASSFVATTPQETQYF TGTGCCAGCAGTTTCGTTGCCACCACCCCCCAAGAGACCCAGTACTTC TRBV28 - TRBJ2-5 many
CASSPRTEGNTIYF TGCGCCAGCAGCCCCCGGACGGAGGGAAACACCATATATTTT TRBV5-1 - TRBJ1-3 -
CSVEWGNEQSF TGCAGCGTTGAATGGGGCAATGAGCAGTCCTTC TRBV29-1 - TRBJ2-1 -
CASKREGRTDTQYF TGTGCCAGTAAACGGGAGGGGCGTACAGATACGCAGTATTTT TRBV19 TRBD2 TRBJ2-3 -
CSALSGQNYEQYF TGCAGTGCTTTGTCGGGACAAAACTACGAGCAGTACTTC TRBV20-1 - TRBJ2-7 -
CASSRNTVTDTQYF TGTGCCAGCAGCCGAAATACCGTAACAGATACGCAGTATTTT TRBV7-6 - TRBJ2-3 -
CATSSSGYGYTF TGTGCCACCAGCAGCAGCGGCTATGGCTACACCTTC TRBV15 - TRBJ1-2 -
CASSPMAGTSGRGNEQFF TGTGCCAGCAGTCCGATGGCCGGGACTAGCGGGAGGGGCAATGAGCAGTTCTTC TRBV12-3/TRBV12-4 TRBD2 TRBJ2-1 -
CASSLGSGGLSNQPQHF TGTGCCAGCAGCTTGGGGTCCGGGGGGCTCAGCAATCAGCCCCAGCATTTT TRBV5-6 - TRBJ1-5 -
CATRLGGDTEAFF TGTGCCACCAGGCTCGGAGGGGACACTGAAGCTTTCTTT TRBV24-1 - TRBJ1-1 -
CASSVSGTVGGYTF TGTGCCAGCAGCGTCTCCGGGACAGTCGGAGGCTACACCTTC TRBV7-6 TRBD1 TRBJ1-2 few
CASLGLPFGDEQFF TGTGCCAGTCTGGGACTACCCTTCGGGGATGAGCAGTTCTTC TRBV19 TRBD2 TRBJ2-1 few
CASSRGALYGYTF TGTGCCAGCAGCCGCGGGGCACTTTATGGCTACACCTTC TRBV7-9 - TRBJ1-2 few
CSAGAVYSYNEQFF TGCAGTGCTGGGGCAGTCTACTCCTACAATGAGCAGTTCTTC TRBV20-1 - TRBJ2-1 few
CASSFSGTGDETQYF TGCGCCAGCAGCTTTAGCGGGACCGGGGATGAGACCCAGTACTTC TRBV5-1 TRBD2 TRBJ2-5 -
CASSYTTVGRNSPLHF TGTGCCAGCAGTTACACGACAGTCGGGAGAAATTCACCCCTCCACTTT TRBV6-5 - TRBJ1-6 few
CSASQGVGYTF TGCAGTGCTAGTCAGGGGGTTGGCTACACCTTC TRBV20-1 TRBD1 TRBJ1-2 -
CASSLASANTGELFF TGTGCCAGCAGCCTAGCGAGCGCGAACACCGGGGAGCTGTTTTTT TRBV14 - TRBJ2-2 -
CASNGGLNTEAFF TGTGCCAGCAACGGGGGCCTGAACACTGAAGCTTTCTTT TRBV2 - TRBJ1-1 -
CASIGRRTALTYEQYF TGTGCCAGCATCGGAAGAAGGACAGCGCTGACCTACGAGCAGTACTTC TRBV6-1 - TRBJ2-7 few
CASGFSNQPQHF TGTGCCAGCGGCTTTAGCAATCAGCCCCAGCATTTT TRBV7-2 - TRBJ1-5 -
CSVKRTGMLETQYF TGCAGCGTCAAAAGGACAGGGATGTTGGAGACCCAGTACTTC TRBV29-1 TRBD1 TRBJ2-5 -
CASGARRNEQFF TGTGCCAGTGGTGCTAGGAGAAATGAGCAGTTCTTC TRBV7-2 - TRBJ2-1 -
CSARAGGVIIETQYF TGCAGTGCCAGGGCGGGAGGAGTGATTATAGAGACCCAGTACTTC TRBV20-1 TRBD2 TRBJ2-5 -
CASLPARSTGTQYF TGTGCCAGCCTACCGGCGAGAAGCACAGGTACGCAGTATTTT TRBV2 - TRBJ2-3 -
CASSQDRILSSYNEQFF TGCGCCAGCAGCCAAGATAGAATCTTGAGCTCCTACAATGAGCAGTTCTTC TRBV4-3 - TRBJ2-1 few
CASSFGLAGSTDTQYF TGTGCCAGCAGCTTCGGACTAGCGGGAAGCACAGATACGCAGTATTTT TRBV19 TRBD2 TRBJ2-3 many
CASSLSGSSSYEQYF TGTGCCAGCAGTTTAAGCGGGTCTAGCTCCTACGAGCAGTACTTC TRBV12-3/TRBV12-4 - TRBJ2-7 -
CASRRFAGTSGSYEQYF TGCGCCAGCAGACGTTTTGCCGGGACTAGCGGCTCCTACGAGCAGTACTTC TRBV5-1 TRBD2 TRBJ2-7 few
CASSRPSTDAQYF TGTGCCAGCAGTCGACCGAGCACAGATGCGCAGTATTTT TRBV12-3/TRBV12-4 - TRBJ2-3 -
CASSSTRLGGYTF TGTGCCAGCAGCTCGACACGGCTTGGGGGCTACACCTTC TRBV11-2 - TRBJ1-2 many
CASSDRGRRNEQFF TGTGCCAGCAGTGACAGGGGGCGCCGCAATGAGCAGTTCTTC TRBV2 TRBD1 TRBJ2-1 -
CSVMRDRGNYGYTF TGCAGCGTTATGAGGGACAGGGGTAACTATGGCTACACCTTC TRBV29-1 TRBD1 TRBJ1-2 -
CAISGREGEAQYF TGTGCCATCAGTGGTCGGGAGGGGGAGGCCCAGTACTTC TRBV10-3 TRBD2 TRBJ2-7 few
CASSLERDTQETQYF TGTGCCAGCAGCTTAGAGCGGGACACCCAAGAGACCCAGTACTTC TRBV11-3 - TRBJ2-5 -
CSVTTGGNTEAFF TGCAGCGTTACCACAGGGGGGAACACTGAAGCTTTCTTT TRBV29-1 TRBD1 TRBJ1-1 many
CASSFFSGRAYGPDTQYF TGTGCCAGCAGTTTCTTTAGCGGGAGGGCCTATGGGCCAGATACGCAGTATTTT TRBV12-3/TRBV12-4 TRBD2 TRBJ2-3 -
CASSQGAGTPYGYTF TGTGCCAGCAGCCAAGGGGCAGGAACCCCCTACGGCTACACCTTC TRBV3-1 - TRBJ1-2 -
CSARGRRGANYGYTF TGCAGTGCTAGAGGTAGGAGGGGAGCTAACTATGGCTACACCTTC TRBV20-1 - TRBJ1-2 few
CASSLFGMGNQPQHF TGTGCCAGCAGTCTTTTCGGTATGGGCAATCAGCCCCAGCATTTT TRBV12-3/TRBV12-4 - TRBJ1-5 many
CASSVGASGSTDEQFF TGTGCCAGCAGCGTAGGGGCTAGCGGTAGTACGGATGAGCAGTTCTTC TRBV9 TRBD2 TRBJ2-1 -
CASSQMPTVEQYF TGTGCCAGCAGCCAAATGCCCACAGTGGAGCAGTACTTC TRBV14 - TRBJ2-7 few
CASSLGWGNSYNEQFF TGCGCCAGCAGCCTGGGTTGGGGAAACTCCTACAATGAGCAGTTCTTC TRBV5-1 - TRBJ2-1 -
CASSPDASGTGHDEQFF TGTGCCAGCAGCCCCGATGCTAGCGGGACTGGACACGATGAGCAGTTCTTC TRBV7-3 TRBD2 TRBJ2-1 few
CASLGTSKNIQYF TGTGCCAGCCTAGGTACATCCAAAAACATTCAGTACTTC TRBV28 - TRBJ2-4 -
CASSPGPFQSYGYTF TGTGCCAGCAGCCCTGGGCCCTTCCAAAGTTATGGCTACACCTTC TRBV3-1 - TRBJ1-2 -
CATQDRNYEQYF TGTGCCACCCAGGACAGGAACTACGAGCAGTACTTC TRBV6-2/TRBV6-3 TRBD1 TRBJ2-7 few